Detailed here is one TCR beta chain. CDR3 length: 13 amino acids. The V end was cut by 4 bases, the J end by 2 bases, with 9 bases between. CDR1 and CDR2 from the germline V gene are SNHLY and FYNNEI. This specimen comes from a study of shared clonotypes between healthy human individuals. TCRdb keeps only in-frame clones here, not all; method: immunoSEQ multiplex PCR. The data hold over 1.4 million clones, with 96% observed a single time. Donation came from healthy HIV-negative adults that had no recent acute infections or vaccinations. The rearrangement links TRBV2 to TRBJ2-7; weak D call: TRBD2 (6 bases). The TCR comes from a man aged 25-45 years in good health. The sequencing input was naive CD4+ T cells sorted from blood. Stated subset: CD45RA+ positively selected. DNA for the CDR3: TGTGCCAGCAGTGGCGGACTAACCTACGAGCAGTACTTC. It yields the protein CASSGGLTYEQYF.